This T cell receptor beta chain was retrieved from a study of blood T cells in healthy people across ages (dated by TCRdb to about 2015). About the full investigation: In model experiments, roughly one uniquely barcoded TCR beta cDNA molecule per two T cells was captured by template switching. The study measured age-related changes in TCR beta repertoire diversity using deep sequencing normalized with unique cDNA molecular identifiers. Donors were grouped into four age groups: young (average roughly 17 years), middle-aged (39), aged (about 60) and long-lived (approximately 78). To avoid experimental bias, donors of different ages were distributed randomly across sequencing lanes. Using the same blood draw, the study looked at two additional independent replicas of 1 million unique cDNA reads for two donors, one aged 18 to 30 and the other aged 80 or older.

Trimming takes 1 base from V and 2 bases from J, and the germline ends sit 9 bases apart. CDR1 SGHTA and CDR2 FQGNSA were looked up in the germline V gene. The CDR3 runs 14 residues from the cysteine to the phenylalanine. The CDR3 DNA has 42 bases and is translated from base 1. The donors were roughly 39 Caucasian individuals from Russia, aged roughly 6 to 90 years, who were systemically healthy. About 10 milliliters of peripheral blood were collected from each donor into EDTA-treated Vacutainer tubes. Ficoll-Paque density-gradient centrifugation was used to isolate PBMCs, with at least 7 million per sample. Total RNA was extracted from PBMCs with Trizol reagent, with at least 6 micrograms obtained per sample. Naive CD45RAhigh/CD27high T cell percentages were measured by flow cytometry on a PBMC aliquot from every donor. Study-wide conclusions, independent of this receptor: Estimates of total diversity from one million sequenced T cells were regarded as lower bounds and underestimates. There was a strong correlation between observed TCR beta diversity and the percentage of naive T cells measured by flow cytometry. The CMV infection status of donors was not known, potentially confounding age-related changes in expanded clonotypes. Compared with the aged group, the long-lived group had more naive CD4+ T cells, fewer expanded clones and increased TCR diversity, a pattern suggesting age selection. Conclusive comparison of naive and antigen-experienced compartments was prevented by the profiling of bulk unsorted PBMCs. As age increased, observed TCR beta diversity per million T cells dropped in a roughly linear way, and a significant reduction was already evident by age 40.

This clonotype appeared once. Which antigen it targets is not known. No much larger clonotype is one base removed from it; base qualities were not supplied. Just one read gives weak support. Library preparation employed 5' RACE. Data came from an Illumina HiSeq 2500. A second about 7 to 12 cycle PCR used a sample-barcoded 5' primer and a J-beta primer mix. A unique molecular identifier was introduced onto each TCR beta cDNA molecule by a template-switch 5' adaptor carrying 12 random nucleotides. Each sample yielded at least 3 million CDR3-containing paired-end reads. First-strand cDNA synthesis was performed from all RNA using the Mint cDNA synthesis kit, with priming by a TRBC-specific oligonucleotide. All cDNA was treated with uracil-DNA glycosylase and then went through a first 18-cycle PCR with the universal primers M1SS and BC2_uni_R. On the authors' methods: Normalization of each sample was performed by random selection of 1 million high-quality reads, each carrying a distinct molecular identifier. Instead of being binned into consensus sequences, reads with shared molecular identifiers were discarded. MiTCR, set to a Q25 quality threshold and the strictest error-elimination algorithm, was used for CDR3 identification, clonotype clustering and error correction. Lower-bound total TCR beta diversity was estimated with a nonparametric unseen species model using Euler transformation. The public reads were quality trimmed at Q25 with fastp and then assembled into clones with MiXCR by TCRdb, keeping productive beta chains. Each record represents a unique CDR3 protein, reported with the most common genes and DNA among its rows. TCRdb, not the authors, supplied the V and J calls. Across this sample there are 650,000 to 950,000 distinct CDR3 sequences, with approximately 48% seen only once. Roughly a fifth of the sample is in the top ten clones.

Input material: blood. The TCR originated in a man between 60 and 75 years old in good health. The sequence joins TRBV7-2 to TRBJ2-7; the D gene cannot be named for sure. The CDR3 region has the sequence CASSLGGVTYEQYF. The sequence in DNA is TGTGCCAGCAGCTTAGGGGGTGTTACCTACGAGCAGTACTTC.